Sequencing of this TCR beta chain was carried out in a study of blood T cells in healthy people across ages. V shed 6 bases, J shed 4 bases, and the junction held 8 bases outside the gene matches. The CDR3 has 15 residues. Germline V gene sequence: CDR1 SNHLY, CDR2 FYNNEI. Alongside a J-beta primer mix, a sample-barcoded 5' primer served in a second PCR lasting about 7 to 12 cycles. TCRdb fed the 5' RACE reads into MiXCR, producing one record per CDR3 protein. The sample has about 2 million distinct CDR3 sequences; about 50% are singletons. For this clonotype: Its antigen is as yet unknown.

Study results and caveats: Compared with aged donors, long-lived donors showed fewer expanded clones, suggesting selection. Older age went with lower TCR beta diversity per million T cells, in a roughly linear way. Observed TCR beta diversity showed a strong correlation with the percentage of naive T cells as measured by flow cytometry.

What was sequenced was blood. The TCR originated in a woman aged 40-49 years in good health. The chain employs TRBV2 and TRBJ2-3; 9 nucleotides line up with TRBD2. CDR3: CASSRAGGGSDTQYF. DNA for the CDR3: TGTGCCAGCAGCCGAGCGGGGGGCGGGTCAGATACGCAGTATTTT.